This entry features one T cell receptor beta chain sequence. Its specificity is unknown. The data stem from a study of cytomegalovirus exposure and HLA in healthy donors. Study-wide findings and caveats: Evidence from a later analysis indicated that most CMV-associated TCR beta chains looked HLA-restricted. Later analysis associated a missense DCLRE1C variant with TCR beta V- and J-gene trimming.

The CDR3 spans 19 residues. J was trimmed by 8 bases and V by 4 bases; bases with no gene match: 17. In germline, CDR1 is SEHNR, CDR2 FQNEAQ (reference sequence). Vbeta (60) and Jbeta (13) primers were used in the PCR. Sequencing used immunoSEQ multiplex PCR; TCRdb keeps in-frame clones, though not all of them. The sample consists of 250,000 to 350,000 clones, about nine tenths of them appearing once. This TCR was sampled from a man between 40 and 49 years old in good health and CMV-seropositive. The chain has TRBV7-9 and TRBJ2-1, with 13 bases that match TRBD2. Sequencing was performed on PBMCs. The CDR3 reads CASSSRTRTSGRRGDEQFF. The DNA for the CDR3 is TGTGCCAGCAGCTCTAGAACGCGGACTAGCGGGAGAAGGGGGGATGAGCAGTTCTTC.